These 3 T cell receptor beta chains were sequenced from one sample in a study of CD8 T cells in ankylosing spondylitis. TCRdb redid the calling of the 5' RACE reads with MiXCR, one entry per CDR3 protein. Of about 300,000 distinct CDR3 sequences listed, roughly 11% are singletons. The sample taken for sequencing was blood, either unsorted or a sorted T cell fraction (not recorded which). The receptors stem from a female donor with ankylosing spondylitis or in good health (not recorded which).

The rearrangement uses TRBV10-3 and TRBJ2-5, with 9 bases identical to TRBD1. Per the germline V gene, CDR1 is ENHRY and CDR2 is SYGVKD. The V segment lost 7 bases and the J segment 4 bases; nucleotides outside the gene matches: 7. CDR3 length equals 14 residues. The CDR3 loop is CAIKTGGRRETQYF. For the CDR3, the DNA is TGTGCCATCAAAACAGGGGGCCGAAGAGAGACCCAGTACTTC.

This clonotype occurred many times. The gene calls are TRBV15 and TRBJ1-6; TRBD1 agrees at 9 bases. Germline V gives CDR1 LNHNV, CDR2 YYDKDF (reference sequence). This CDR3 comprises 17 residues. V lost 2 bases to trimming and J lost 6 bases; unmatched junction nucleotides: 8. For the CDR3, the DNA is TGTGCCACCAGCAGACCCAAGACAGGGGGTCGTAATTCACCCCTCCACTTT. Its protein is CATSRPKTGGRNSPLHF.

This clonotype has at least ten counts. CDR3 sequence reads: CASRGSEAADYEQYF. The CDR3 DNA reads as TGTGCCAGCAGGGGCTCGGAGGCGGCCGACTACGAGCAGTACTTC. This rearrangement joins TRBV27 to TRBJ2-7; maybe TRBD2 (5 bases). CDR1 is MNHEY, CDR2 SMNVEV, per germline (reference sequence). The V gene lost 6 bases and the J gene lost 3 bases, with 18 bases spanning the gap. This CDR3 spans 15 amino acids.